This T cell receptor beta chain is from a study of graft-versus-host responses after intestinal transplantation. On the study more broadly: Each of the recipients got a multivisceral, liver-intestinal, or isolated intestinal transplant. Every recipient had anti-thymocyte globulin induction and around three years of tacrolimus plus steroids.

Comments on this clone: Its antigen is unknown.

Study results and limitations: Some GvH clones appeared in ileal mucosa or blood before recipient bone marrow.

The CDR3 contains 13 residues. Germline V gives CDR1 GTSNPN, CDR2 SVGIG (reference sequence). The ends were cut back, 0 bases at V and 0 bases at J, with 6 bases in the middle. Assay: immunoSEQ multiplex PCR; the TCRdb copy retains only in-frame clones and omits some. The table records over 10,000 clones, around four fifths of them present only once. The starting material was PBMCs, obtained after intestinal transplantation. This sequence originates from a human patient who received an intestinal transplant, so some T cells may come from the graft donor. This sequence joins TRBV30 and TRBJ2-7, with D hard to call. CDR3 residues: CAWSVGSSYEQYF. The CDR3 bases are TGTGCCTGGAGTGTAGGCAGCTCCTACGAGCAGTACTTC. The complete variable domain, with remaining parts taken from reference TRBV30 and TRBJ2-7, reads SQTIHQWPATLVQPVGSPLSLECTVEGTSNPNLYWYRQAAGRGLQLLFYSVGIGQISSEVPQNLSASRPQDRQFILSSKKLLLSDSGFYLCAWSVGSSYEQYFGPGTRLTVT.